These T cell receptor beta chains were read from a single sample in a study of shared clonotypes between healthy human individuals. Repertoires were generated with immunoSEQ multiplex PCR, while TCRdb's copy carries only in-frame clones and drops some. The sample lists more than 2 million clones, 85% to 95% occurring once. Input material: naive CD4+ T cells sorted from blood. The receptors were sampled from a man younger than 35 in good health. CDR3s include the opening cysteine and the closing phenylalanine or tryptophan. A D gene is named only where the DNA matches it firmly. The size field is filled for only some rows; it gives once, few, many or a size class.

D | J | V | size | DNA | CDR3
. | TRBJ1-3 | TRBV6-1 | . | TGTGCCAGCAGTGAGAGCCGGGGGCTAGGGGGAAACACCATATATTTT | CASSESRGLGGNTIYF
TRBD1 | TRBJ1-6 | TRBV30 | . | TGTGCCTGGAGTCCCCGTGGACAGGGGGTTTCCTATAATTCACCCCTCCACTTT | CAWSPRGQGVSYNSPLHF
. | TRBJ1-2 | TRBV4-1 | . | TGCGCCAGCGAGGCGGCAGAAGGGACAAACTATGGCTACACCTTC | CASEAAEGTNYGYTF
. | TRBJ2-7 | TRBV7-2 | . | TGTGCCAGCAGCTTGGATCGTTACTCCTACGAGCAGTACTTC | CASSLDRYSYEQYF
TRBD1 | TRBJ1-4 | TRBV30 | . | TGTGCCTGGAACCTTCCGGGACAGCCAGCTGAAAAACTGTTTTTT | CAWNLPGQPAEKLFF
. | TRBJ2-7 | TRBV6-5 | . | TGTGCCAGCAGGGTTTCCGGGACATCTACTACCGAGCAGTACTTC | CASRVSGTSTTEQYF
. | TRBJ2-7 | TRBV11-2 | . | TGTGCCAGCAGCTTAGAAACAGGGAACTACGAGCAGTACTTC | CASSLETGNYEQYF
. | TRBJ2-7 | TRBV19 | . | TGTGCCAGTAGGAGGCAGGGGTCCTACGAGCAGTACTTC | CASRRQGSYEQYF
. | TRBJ2-7 | TRBV10-1 | . | TGCGCCAGCAGTGCCTACGGGCAGGGCGTGCAGTACTTC | CASSAYGQGVQYF
. | TRBJ2-3 | TRBV6-5 | . | TGTGCCAGCAGTTACGGGCGGACTAGCACAGATACGCAGTATTTT | CASSYGRTSTDTQYF
. | TRBJ2-7 | TRBV9 | once | TGTGCCAGCAGCGTAGGTCCAGCGACCTACGAGCAGTACTTC | CASSVGPATYEQYF
TRBD2 | TRBJ2-5 | TRBV7-2 | . | TGTGCCAGCAGCCAAGGCGGGCTAGCGGGGGGGTTTTCGACCCAGTACTTC | CASSQGGLAGGFSTQYF
. | TRBJ2-5 | TRBV7-2 | once | TGTGCCAGCAGCAAGGACTTCCAAGAGACCCAGTACTTC | CASSKDFQETQYF
. | TRBJ2-7 | TRBV21-1 | . | TGTGCCAGCAGCACGGGACTAGAATACGAGCAGTACTTC | CASSTGLEYEQYF
. | TRBJ1-6 | TRBV4-1 | . | TGCGCCAGCAGCCAACAACTTCCAACGACAGGAGGTAATTCACCCCTCCACTTT | CASSQQLPTTGGNSPLHF
. | TRBJ2-2 | TRBV6-5 | . | TGTGCCAGCAGTTGGGGGACACCCGGGGAGCTGTTTTTT | CASSWGTPGELFF
. | TRBJ1-3 | TRBV2 | . | TGTGCCAGCAGCCAATGGCCTACGGACACCATATATTTT | CASSQWPTDTIYF
TRBD2 | TRBJ2-2 | TRBV5-4 | . | TGTGCCAGCAGCTCCGAGCGGGAGTACCTCACCGGGGAGCTGTTTTTT | CASSSEREYLTGELFF
. | TRBJ2-5 | TRBV5-1 | once | TGCGCCAGCAGCTTGGCCCGGGACCTATTTGCTCAGTACTTC | CASSLARDLFAQYF
. | TRBJ1-2 | TRBV12-5 | . | TGTGCTAGTGGTGAAGGACAGTTCTATGGCTACACCTTC | CASGEGQFYGYTF
. | TRBJ2-5 | TRBV5-1 | . | TGCGCCAGCAGCTTGTATGGCGGATCTGAGGGGACCCAGTACTTC | CASSLYGGSEGTQYF
. | TRBJ1-3 | TRBV7-2 | . | TGTGCCAGCAGCTCCTCTTCGGGCCTGGTAGCTTCTGGAAACACCATATATTTT | CASSSSSGLVASGNTIYF
. | TRBJ2-7 | TRBV11-2 | . | TGTGCCAGCAGCTTAGGAGGGGCCTTCTCCTACGAGCAGTACTTC | CASSLGGAFSYEQYF
TRBD2 | TRBJ2-3 | TRBV9 | . | TGTGCCAGCAGCGCGGCCCAAGCGGGAGGGGGAGATACGCAGTATTTT | CASSAAQAGGGDTQYF
. | TRBJ2-7 | TRBV19 | . | TGTGCCAGTAGTCTCTCACACTCCTACGAGCAGTACTTC | CASSLSHSYEQYF
. | TRBJ2-2 | TRBV5-1 | . | TGCGCCAGCAGCACGACAGGGAACACCGGGGAGCTGTTTTTT | CASSTTGNTGELFF
TRBD1 | TRBJ2-6 | TRBV18 | once | TGTGCCAGCTCACTACAGGGGGCTGGAGGGGCCAACGTCCTGACTTTC | CASSLQGAGGANVLTF
TRBD1 | TRBJ1-1 | TRBV28 | . | TGTGCCAGCAGTTTATTCGCAGGGGGTTTTGGCACTGAAGCTTTCTTT | CASSLFAGGFGTEAFF
. | TRBJ2-3 | TRBV7-2 | . | TGTGCCAGCAGCTTAGTGGGTGGAGGGAGTGCAGATACGCAGTATTTT | CASSLVGGGSADTQYF
. | TRBJ1-6 | TRBV18 | . | TGTGCCAGCTCACCACTCGCCAGGGGTGATTCACCCCTCCACTTT | CASSPLARGDSPLHF
TRBD2 | TRBJ2-7 | TRBV5-4 | . | TGTGCCAGCAGCTCGACTAGCGGAAGCTCCTACGAGCAGTACTTC | CASSSTSGSSYEQYF
. | TRBJ2-1 | TRBV5-1 | . | TGCGCCAGCAGCCGGCGGACAGACCGGTACAATGAGCAGTTCTTC | CASSRRTDRYNEQFF
TRBD1 | TRBJ2-7 | TRBV11-2 | once | TGTGCCAGCAGCTTAGTTCCCTGGGACAGGTCCTACGAGCAGTACTTC | CASSLVPWDRSYEQYF
. | TRBJ1-2 | TRBV19 | . | TGTGCCAGTAGTCCGCAGGCAGCTAACTATGGCTACACCTTC | CASSPQAANYGYTF
TRBD1 | TRBJ1-1 | TRBV5-1 | once | TGCGCCAGCAGCTCGACAGGGGTCGGGGAAGCTTTCTTT | CASSSTGVGEAFF
. | TRBJ2-7 | TRBV6-6 | . | TGTGCCAGCAGTTCCGGCCCAGGGCCCGAGCAGTACTTC | CASSSGPGPEQYF
. | TRBJ2-7 | TRBV10-3 | . | TGTGCCATCAGTGATGGGCAGGGAGTAGTCAACGAGCAGTACTTC | CAISDGQGVVNEQYF
. | TRBJ2-2 | TRBV10-1 | once | TGCGCCAGCAGTCCGTTGGGGCGCGCCGGGGAGCTGTTTTTT | CASSPLGRAGELFF
. | TRBJ2-1 | TRBV9 | . | TGTGCCAGCAGCGTAGATGAGCGGAGACAGACCTACAATGAGCAGTTCTTC | CASSVDERRQTYNEQFF
. | TRBJ1-2 | TRBV18 | . | TGTGCCAGCTCACCCCTTGGGGGTGGCTACACCTTC | CASSPLGGGYTF
TRBD1 | TRBJ2-3 | TRBV5-1 | . | TGCGCCAGCAGCTTCGGACAGGACACGCAGTATTTT | CASSFGQDTQYF
. | TRBJ2-7 | TRBV28 | many | TGTGCCAGCAGTTTAAGGGGTTACGAGCAGTACTTC | CASSLRGYEQYF
. | TRBJ2-3 | TRBV7-9 | . | TGTGCCAGCAGATCTCTCGGGGGGCCAACAGATACGCAGTATTTT | CASRSLGGPTDTQYF
. | TRBJ2-3 | TRBV7-3 | . | TGTGCCAGCAGCATACCAGGGGATACGCAGTATTTT | CASSIPGDTQYF
. | TRBJ1-1 | TRBV7-9 | . | TGTGCCAGCAAACTCCAAGGGGGAGTGAACACTGAAGCTTTCTTT | CASKLQGGVNTEAFF
TRBD1 | TRBJ2-3 | TRBV29-1 | . | TGCAGCGTAGGACAGGGCCCAGATACGCAGTATTTT | CSVGQGPDTQYF
. | TRBJ2-5 | TRBV15 | . | TGTGCCACCAGCAGAGCCGGGGGGCAGGGTGTGACCCAGTACTTC | CATSRAGGQGVTQYF
. | TRBJ2-2 | TRBV27 | . | TGTGCCAGCAGTTTAAAGTCCGGGGAGCTGTTTTTT | CASSLKSGELFF
. | TRBJ1-1 | TRBV6-1 | . | TGTGCCAGCACCGGTGGGTACAGTTCGAACACTGAAGCTTTCTTT | CASTGGYSSNTEAFF
TRBD1 | TRBJ1-2 | TRBV5-1 | . | TGCGCCAGCCGATCGCCGACAGGGGGAGGCCTTGAGTGGGACTACACCTTC | CASRSPTGGGLEWDYTF
TRBD1 | TRBJ1-4 | TRBV5-6 | . | TGTGCCAGCTCCCCCGACAGGGGCGTAGAGGAAAAACTGTTTTTT | CASSPDRGVEEKLFF
TRBD1 | TRBJ2-5 | TRBV6-5 | once | TGTGCCAGCTCCCTCAGGGTAGGGGGCGGGGAGACCCAGTACTTC | CASSLRVGGGETQYF
TRBD1 | TRBJ2-2 | TRBV10-3 | . | TGTGCCATCGGGGACAGGGTCCGGCCCGGGGAGCTGTTTTTT | CAIGDRVRPGELFF
TRBD1 | TRBJ2-7 | TRBV5-1 | . | TGCGCCAGCAGCTCACCGGGACAGATTTACGAGCAGTACTTC | CASSSPGQIYEQYF
. | TRBJ1-2 | TRBV7-2 | once | TGTGCCAGCAGCTTAGCGACGGGATCGGGCTACACCTTC | CASSLATGSGYTF
. | TRBJ1-6 | TRBV28 | . | TGTGCCAGCACCTCGGGTCTTTCACCCCTCCACTTT | CASTSGLSPLHF
. | TRBJ2-5 | TRBV30 | . | TGTGCCTGGACAGAGTCCCCAGTGGAGACCCAGTACTTC | CAWTESPVETQYF
TRBD1 | TRBJ2-3 | TRBV7-3 | . | TGTGCCAGCAGCTTAAGGACAGGGGGCACAGATACGCAGTATTTT | CASSLRTGGTDTQYF
TRBD1 | TRBJ2-4 | TRBV27 | . | TGTGCCAGCAGTTCGCCGGGACAGGGGAAGTACTTC | CASSSPGQGKYF
. | TRBJ1-5 | TRBV6-1 | . | TGTGCCAGCACCCAGCCTCAGGTTCATCAGCCCCAGCATTTT | CASTQPQVHQPQHF